This T cell receptor beta chain was sequenced in a study of blood T cell repertoires in COVID-19. Study at large: There were acute and convalescent COVID-19 samples, and they came from the United States, Italy and Spain.

Original processing methods: Reference gene primers were amplified, and this amplification served to estimate nucleated cell counts. Measured with immunoSEQ multiplex PCR; TCRdb has only the in-frame clones, and not every one. V and J calls and clone size are copied from that table; D and trimming were computed from the DNA. The sample records approximately 190,000 clones, more than 85% being singletons. CDR3 length: 15 residues. Germline CDR1 reads SGDLS; CDR2 reads YYNGEE. After removal of 3 bases from V and 3 bases from J, the junction contained 6 bases not matched to a gene. Specimen: PBMCs or T cells enriched from blood (not recorded which). The chain joins TRBV9 to TRBJ2-1; 7 nucleotides align to TRBD2. The source is a woman between 40 and 50 years old in a cohort exposed to, infected with or recovered from COVID-19 (not recorded which). The CDR3 DNA reads as TGTGCCAGCAGCGGGGAGCGGGGAGGCTACAATGAGCAGTTCTTC. It yields the protein CASSGERGGYNEQFF.